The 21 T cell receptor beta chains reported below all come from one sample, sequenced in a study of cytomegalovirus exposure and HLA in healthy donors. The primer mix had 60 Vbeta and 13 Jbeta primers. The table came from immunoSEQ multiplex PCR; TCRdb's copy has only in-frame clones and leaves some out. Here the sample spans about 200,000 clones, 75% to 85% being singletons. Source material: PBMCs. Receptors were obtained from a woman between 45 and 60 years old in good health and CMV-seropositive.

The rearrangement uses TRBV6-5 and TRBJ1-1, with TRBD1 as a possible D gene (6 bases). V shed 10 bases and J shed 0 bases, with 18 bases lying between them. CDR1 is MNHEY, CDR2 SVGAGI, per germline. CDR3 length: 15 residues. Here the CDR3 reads CAISQQGSLNTEAFF. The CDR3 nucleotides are TGTGCCATCAGCCAACAGGGTTCCCTGAACACTGAAGCTTTCTTT.

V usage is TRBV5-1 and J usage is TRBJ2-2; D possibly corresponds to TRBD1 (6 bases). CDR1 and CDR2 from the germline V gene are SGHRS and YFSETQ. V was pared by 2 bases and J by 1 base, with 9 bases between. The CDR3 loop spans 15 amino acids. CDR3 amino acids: CASSFQGQNTGELFF. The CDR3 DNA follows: TGCGCCAGCAGCTTTCAGGGGCAGAACACCGGGGAGCTGTTTTTT.

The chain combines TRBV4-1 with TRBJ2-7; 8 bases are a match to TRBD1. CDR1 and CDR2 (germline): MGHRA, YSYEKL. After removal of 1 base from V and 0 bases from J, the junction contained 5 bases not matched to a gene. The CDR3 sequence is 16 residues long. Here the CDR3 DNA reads TGCGCCAGCAGCCAAGCCAGGACAGGGAGCTCCTACGAGCAGTACTTC. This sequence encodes CASSQARTGSSYEQYF.

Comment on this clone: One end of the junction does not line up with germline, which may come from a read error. The CDR3, as DNA: TGTGCCAGCAGTGAACCGCAGGGGGCCAAAAACAGTCAGTACTTC. Translating it yields CASSEPQGAKNSQYF. The chain uses TRBV2 and TRBJ2-4; 8 bases fit TRBD1. In germline, CDR1 is SNHLY, CDR2 FYNNEI. This CDR3 has 15 residues. The full variable domain, rest sourced from reference TRBV2 and TRBJ2-4, is EPEVTQTPSHQVTQMGQEVILRCVPISNHLYFYWYRQILGQKVEFLVSFYNNEISEKSEIFDDQFSVERPDGSNFTLKIRSTKLEDSAMYFCASSEPQGAKNSQYFGAGTRLSVL.

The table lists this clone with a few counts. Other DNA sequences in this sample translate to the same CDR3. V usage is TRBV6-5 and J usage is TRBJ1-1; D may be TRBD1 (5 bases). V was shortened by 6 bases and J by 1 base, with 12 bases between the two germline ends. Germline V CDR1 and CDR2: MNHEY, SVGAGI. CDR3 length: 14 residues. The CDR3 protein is CASSRDRPNTEAFF. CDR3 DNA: TGTGCCAGCAGCAGAGACAGACCGAACACTGAAGCTTTCTTT.

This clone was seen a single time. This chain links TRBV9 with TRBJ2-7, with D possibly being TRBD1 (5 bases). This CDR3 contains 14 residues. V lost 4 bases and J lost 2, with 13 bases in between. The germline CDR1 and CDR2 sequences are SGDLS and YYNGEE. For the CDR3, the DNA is TGTGCCAGCAGCCCCGGACAAGGGCCCTACGAGCAGTACTTC. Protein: CASSPGQGPYEQYF.

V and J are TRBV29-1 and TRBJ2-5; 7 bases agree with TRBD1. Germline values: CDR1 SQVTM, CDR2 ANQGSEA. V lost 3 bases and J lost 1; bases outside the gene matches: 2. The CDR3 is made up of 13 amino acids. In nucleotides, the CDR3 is TGCAGCGTTGAGGGGACAGCCCAAGAGACCCAGTACTTC. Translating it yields CSVEGTAQETQYF.

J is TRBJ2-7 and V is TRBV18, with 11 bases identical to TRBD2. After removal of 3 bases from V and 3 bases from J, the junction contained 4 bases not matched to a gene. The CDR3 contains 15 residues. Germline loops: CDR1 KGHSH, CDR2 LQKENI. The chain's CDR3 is CASSPSSGGFYEQYF. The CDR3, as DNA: TGTGCCAGCTCACCCTCTAGCGGGGGGTTCTACGAGCAGTACTTC.

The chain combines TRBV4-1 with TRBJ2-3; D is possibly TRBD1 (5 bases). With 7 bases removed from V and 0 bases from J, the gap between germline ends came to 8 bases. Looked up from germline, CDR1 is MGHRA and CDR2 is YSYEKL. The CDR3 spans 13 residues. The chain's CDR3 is CASNQGSTDTQYF. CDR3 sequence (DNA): TGCGCCAGCAATCAGGGTAGCACAGATACGCAGTATTTT.

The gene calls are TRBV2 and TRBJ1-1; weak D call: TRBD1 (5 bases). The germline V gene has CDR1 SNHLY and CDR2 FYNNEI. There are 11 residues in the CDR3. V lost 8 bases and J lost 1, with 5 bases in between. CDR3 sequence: CASQGNTEAFF. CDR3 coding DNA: TGTGCCAGCCAGGGGAACACTGAAGCTTTCTTT. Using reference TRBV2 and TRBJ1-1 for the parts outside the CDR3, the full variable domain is EPEVTQTPSHQVTQMGQEVILRCVPISNHLYFYWYRQILGQKVEFLVSFYNNEISEKSEIFDDQFSVERPDGSNFTLKIRSTKLEDSAMYFCASQGNTEAFFGQGTRLTVV.

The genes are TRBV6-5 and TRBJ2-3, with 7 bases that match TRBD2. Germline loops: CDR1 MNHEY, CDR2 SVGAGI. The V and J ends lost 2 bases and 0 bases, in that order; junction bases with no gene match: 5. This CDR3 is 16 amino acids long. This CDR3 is CASSYRGGPSTDTQYF. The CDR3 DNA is TGTGCCAGCAGTTACCGCGGGGGACCTAGCACAGATACGCAGTATTTT.

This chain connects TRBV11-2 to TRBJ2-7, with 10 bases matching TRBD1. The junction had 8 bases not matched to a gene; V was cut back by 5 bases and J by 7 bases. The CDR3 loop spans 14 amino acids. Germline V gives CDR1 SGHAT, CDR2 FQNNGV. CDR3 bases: TGTGCCAGCAGCCCGCGACAGGGGGCGAGGGAGCAGTACTTC. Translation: CASSPRQGAREQYF.

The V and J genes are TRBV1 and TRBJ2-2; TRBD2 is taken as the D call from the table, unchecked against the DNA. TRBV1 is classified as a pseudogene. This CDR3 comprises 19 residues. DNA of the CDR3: TGCACCAGCAGCCAAGAAACCCACATAAGCGGAGCGAACACCGGGGAGCTGTTTTTT. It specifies CTSSQETHISGANTGELFF.

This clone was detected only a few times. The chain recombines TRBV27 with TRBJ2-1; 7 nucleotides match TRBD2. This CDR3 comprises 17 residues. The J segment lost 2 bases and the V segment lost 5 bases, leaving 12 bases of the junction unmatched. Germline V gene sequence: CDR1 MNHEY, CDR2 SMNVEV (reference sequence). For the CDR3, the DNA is TGTGCCAGCAGTACGAACCCGGGGGGAATAGCCTACAATGAGCAGTTCTTC. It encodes CASSTNPGGIAYNEQFF.

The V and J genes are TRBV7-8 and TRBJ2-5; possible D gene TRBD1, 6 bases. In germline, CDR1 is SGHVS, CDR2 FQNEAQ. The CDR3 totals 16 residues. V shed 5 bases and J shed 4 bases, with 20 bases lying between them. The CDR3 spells CASSQPTGGVGETQYF. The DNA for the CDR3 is TGTGCCAGCAGCCAGCCGACAGGTGGCGTCGGAGAGACCCAGTACTTC.

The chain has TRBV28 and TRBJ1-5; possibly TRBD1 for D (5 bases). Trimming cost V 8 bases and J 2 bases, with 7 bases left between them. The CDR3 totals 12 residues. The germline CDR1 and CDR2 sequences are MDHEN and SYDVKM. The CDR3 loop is CASGGGNQPQHF. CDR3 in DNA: TGTGCCAGCGGGGGGGGCAATCAGCCCCAGCATTTT.

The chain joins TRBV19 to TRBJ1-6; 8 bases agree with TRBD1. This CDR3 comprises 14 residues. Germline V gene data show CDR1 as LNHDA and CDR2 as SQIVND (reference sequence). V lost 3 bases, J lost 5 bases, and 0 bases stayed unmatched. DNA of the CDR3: TGTGCCAGTAGTATGGACAGGGATAATTCACCCCTCCACTTT. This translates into CASSMDRDNSPLHF.

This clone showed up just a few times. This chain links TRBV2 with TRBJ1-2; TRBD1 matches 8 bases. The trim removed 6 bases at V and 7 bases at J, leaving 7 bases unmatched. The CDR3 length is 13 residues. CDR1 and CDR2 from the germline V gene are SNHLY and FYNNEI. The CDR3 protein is CASRTDRDRGYTF. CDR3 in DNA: TGTGCCAGCAGAACGGACAGGGATCGTGGCTACACCTTC.

The CDR3 spells CASSLKMLAGVGETQYF. The DNA for the CDR3 is TGCGCCAGCAGCTTGAAGATGCTAGCGGGAGTGGGGGAGACCCAGTACTTC. The gene calls are TRBV5-1 and TRBJ2-5, with 10 bases identical to TRBD2. This CDR3 comprises 17 residues. Germline trimming cut 1 base from V and 5 bases from J; bases unmatched to any gene: 11. CDR1 and CDR2 from the germline V gene are SGHRS and YFSETQ. The full variable domain, in which reference TRBV5-1 and TRBJ2-5 provide the parts outside the CDR3, is KAGVTQTPRYLIKTRGQQVTLSCSPISGHRSVSWYQQTPGQGLQFLFEYFSETQRNKGNFPGRFSGRQFSNSRSEMNVSTLELGDSALYLCASSLKMLAGVGETQYFGPGTRLLVL.

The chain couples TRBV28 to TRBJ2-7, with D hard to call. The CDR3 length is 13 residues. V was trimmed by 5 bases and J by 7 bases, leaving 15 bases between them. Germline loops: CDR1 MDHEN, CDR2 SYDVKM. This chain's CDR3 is CASSPGPLWEQYF. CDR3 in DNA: TGTGCCAGCAGTCCGGGTCCTCTTTGGGAGCAGTACTTC.

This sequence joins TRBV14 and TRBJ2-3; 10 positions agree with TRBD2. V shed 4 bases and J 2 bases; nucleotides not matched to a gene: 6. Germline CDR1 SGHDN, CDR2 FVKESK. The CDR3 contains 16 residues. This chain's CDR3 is CASSLGTSAFTDTQYF. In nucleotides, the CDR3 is TGTGCCAGCAGCCTAGGGACTAGCGCCTTCACAGATACGCAGTATTTT.